A single sample is the source of the 2 T cell receptor beta chains below, sequenced in a study of shared clonotypes between healthy human individuals. Here immunoSEQ multiplex PCR was the method, and the copy in TCRdb shows in-frame clones only, minus some. The sample includes over 700,000 clones, 72% of them seen just once. Sequenced material: memory CD4+ T cells sorted from blood. Indicated subset: CD45RA-negative fraction. These receptors were taken from a woman aged 25 to 39 in good health.

Only one count was recorded for this clone. The chain combines TRBV5-1 with TRBJ1-1; D perhaps matches TRBD1 (6 bases). This CDR3 has 14 amino acids. Germline assignment: CDR1 SGHRS and CDR2 YFSETQ. The V end lost 3 bases, the J end lost 4 bases, and 13 bases lay between the germline ends. The CDR3: CASSSPGARTEAFF. CDR3 sequence (DNA): TGCGCCAGCAGCTCCCCGGGGGCGCGCACTGAAGCTTTCTTT. Variable domain in full (rest from reference TRBV5-1 and TRBJ1-1): KAGVTQTPRYLIKTRGQQVTLSCSPISGHRSVSWYQQTPGQGLQFLFEYFSETQRNKGNFPGRFSGRQFSNSRSEMNVSTLELGDSALYLCASSSPGARTEAFFGQGTRLTVV.

This clone was seen only a few times. The rearrangement joins TRBV11-1 to TRBJ2-3; TRBD2 matches 9 bases. Germline V gene lookup returns CDR1 SGHAT and CDR2 FQDESV (reference sequence). The length of the CDR3 is 14 residues. Germline trimming cut 5 bases from V and 3 bases from J; bases unmatched to any gene: 3. CDR3 in DNA: TGTGCCAGCAGCATTAGCGGGGGAACAGATACGCAGTATTTT. Protein sequence: CASSISGGTDTQYF.